This TCR beta chain derives from a study of Ad26.COV2.S vaccination and SARS-CoV-2 variants. Only in-frame clones appear in the TCRdb table, and some are missing; sequencing was by immunoSEQ multiplex PCR. The table shows about 260,000 clones, with around 88% occurring only once. The CDR3 has 15 amino acids. CDR1 is LGHNA and CDR2 is YSLEER in the germline V gene. Germline trimming cut 1 base from V and 4 bases from J; bases unmatched to any gene: 6. As to treatment: some 19 received Ad26.COV2.S at low or high dose, single or two shots; about five received placebo; per-sample allocation not given. The samples date from day 63 after the first vaccine or placebo injection. Vaccination employed an Ad26 vector expressing the Wuhan-strain SARS-CoV-2 spike.

Source: peripheral blood, taken in a trial of Ad26.COV2.S vaccine versus placebo. The TCR originated in a person between 18 and 59 years old who received the Ad26.COV2.S COVID-19 vaccine or a placebo. The V gene is TRBV4-3, the J gene TRBJ2-5; 7 bases match TRBD1. This CDR3 is CASSQGDRVPETQYF. For the CDR3, the DNA is TGCGCCAGCAGCCAAGGAGACAGGGTGCCAGAGACCCAGTACTTC.